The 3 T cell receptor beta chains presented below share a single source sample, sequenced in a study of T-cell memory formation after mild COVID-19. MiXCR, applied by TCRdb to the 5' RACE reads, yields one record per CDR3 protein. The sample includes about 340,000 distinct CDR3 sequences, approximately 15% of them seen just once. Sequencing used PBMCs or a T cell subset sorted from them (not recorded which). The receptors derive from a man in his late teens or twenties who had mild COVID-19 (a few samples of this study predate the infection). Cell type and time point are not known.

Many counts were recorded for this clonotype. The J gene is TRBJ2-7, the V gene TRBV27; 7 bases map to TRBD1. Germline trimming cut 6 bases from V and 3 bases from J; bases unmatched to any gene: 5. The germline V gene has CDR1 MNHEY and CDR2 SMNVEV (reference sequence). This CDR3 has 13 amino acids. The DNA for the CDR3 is TGTGCCAGCAGCACGGGACAGCTCTACGAGCAGTACTTC. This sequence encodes CASSTGQLYEQYF.

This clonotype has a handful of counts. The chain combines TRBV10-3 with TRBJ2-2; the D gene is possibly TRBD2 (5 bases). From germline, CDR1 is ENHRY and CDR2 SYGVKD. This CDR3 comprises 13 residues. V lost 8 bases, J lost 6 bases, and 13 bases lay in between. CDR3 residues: CAIGELSSGELFF. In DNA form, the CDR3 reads TGTGCCATCGGGGAGCTGAGCTCCGGGGAGCTGTTTTTT.

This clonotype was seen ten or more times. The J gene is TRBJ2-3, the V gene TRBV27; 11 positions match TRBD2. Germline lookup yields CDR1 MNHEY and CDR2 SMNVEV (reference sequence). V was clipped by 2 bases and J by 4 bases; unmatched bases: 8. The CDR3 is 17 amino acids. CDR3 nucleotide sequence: TGTGCCAGCAGTTTAGAGGGGCGTAGCGGGGGGGCAGATACGCAGTATTTT. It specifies CASSLEGRSGGADTQYF.